These T cell receptor beta chains were read from a single sample in a study of CD8+CD57+ T cells in acquired aplastic anemia. TCRdb redid the calling of the reads with MiXCR, one entry per CDR3 protein. There are 260,000 or so distinct CDR3 sequences in the sample; 82% occur only once, and 40% to 55% lies in the top ten. Sequenced material: sorted CD4+, CD8+, or CD8+CD57+ T cells (not recorded which) from PBMCs. The receptors were sampled from a human donor with aplastic anemia. The CDR3 runs from the conserved cysteine through the conserved F or W. D genes are given only for firm matches.

>TRBJ1-6|TRBV7-8|.
CASSFAGGPDLHF
>TRBJ2-3|TRBV7-2|.
CASSHRGAEQQYVF
>TRBJ2-3|TRBV9|.
CASSVARGDTQYF
>TRBJ1-1|TRBV5-1|TRBD1
CASSLLTGQGTEAFF
>TRBJ2-6|TRBV7-9|.
CASSPWSCGAAVLTF
>TRBJ1-2|TRBV5-5|TRBD1
CASSWGQGHYGYTF
>TRBJ2-1|TRBV9|.
CASSLVAWGNGQFF
>TRBJ2-3|TRBV24-1|.
CATSDFYGPGAGNTQYF
>TRBJ2-5|TRBV7-2|TRBD1
CASSFSPAQGSQYF
>TRBJ1-2|TRBV20-1|.
CSAREQATRNGYTF